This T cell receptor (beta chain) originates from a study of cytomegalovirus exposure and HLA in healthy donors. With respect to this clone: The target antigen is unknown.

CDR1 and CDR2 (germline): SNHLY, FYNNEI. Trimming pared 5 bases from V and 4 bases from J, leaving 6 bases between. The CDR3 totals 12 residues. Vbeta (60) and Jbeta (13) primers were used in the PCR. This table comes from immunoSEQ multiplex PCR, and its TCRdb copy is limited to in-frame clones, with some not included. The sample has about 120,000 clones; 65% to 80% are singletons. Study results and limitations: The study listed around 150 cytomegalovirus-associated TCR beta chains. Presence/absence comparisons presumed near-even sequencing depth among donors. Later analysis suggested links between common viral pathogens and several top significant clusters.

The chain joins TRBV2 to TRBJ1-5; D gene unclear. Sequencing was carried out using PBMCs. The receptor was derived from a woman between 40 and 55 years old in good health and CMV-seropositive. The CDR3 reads CASSRENQPQHF. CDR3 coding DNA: TGTGCCAGCAGTCGGGAGAATCAGCCCCAGCATTTT.